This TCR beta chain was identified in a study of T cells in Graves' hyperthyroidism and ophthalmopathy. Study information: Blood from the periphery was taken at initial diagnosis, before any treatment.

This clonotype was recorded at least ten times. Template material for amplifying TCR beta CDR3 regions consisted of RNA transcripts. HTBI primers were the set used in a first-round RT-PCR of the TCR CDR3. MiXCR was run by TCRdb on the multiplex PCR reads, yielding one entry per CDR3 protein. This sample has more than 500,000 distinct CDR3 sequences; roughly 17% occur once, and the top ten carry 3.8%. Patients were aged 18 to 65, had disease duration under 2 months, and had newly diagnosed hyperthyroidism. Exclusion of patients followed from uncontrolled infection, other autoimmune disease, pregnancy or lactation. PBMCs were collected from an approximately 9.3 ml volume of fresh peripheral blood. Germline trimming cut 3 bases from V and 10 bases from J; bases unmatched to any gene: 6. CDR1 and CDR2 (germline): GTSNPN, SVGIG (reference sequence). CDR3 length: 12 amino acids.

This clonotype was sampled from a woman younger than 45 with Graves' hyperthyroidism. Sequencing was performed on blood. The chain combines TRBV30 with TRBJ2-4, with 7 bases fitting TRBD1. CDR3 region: CAWRTDRPIQYF. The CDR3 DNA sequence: TGTGCCTGGAGAACGGACAGGCCTATTCAGTACTTC.